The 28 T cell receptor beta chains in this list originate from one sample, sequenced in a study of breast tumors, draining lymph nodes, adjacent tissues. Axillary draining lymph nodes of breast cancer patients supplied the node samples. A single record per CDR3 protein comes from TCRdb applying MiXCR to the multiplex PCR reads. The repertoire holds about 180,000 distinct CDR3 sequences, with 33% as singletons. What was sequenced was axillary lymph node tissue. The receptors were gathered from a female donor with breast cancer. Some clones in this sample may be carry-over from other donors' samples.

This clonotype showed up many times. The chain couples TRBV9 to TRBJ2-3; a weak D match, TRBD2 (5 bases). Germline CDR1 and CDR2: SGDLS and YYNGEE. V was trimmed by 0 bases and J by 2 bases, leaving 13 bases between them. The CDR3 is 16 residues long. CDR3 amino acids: CASSVAAEAITDTQYF. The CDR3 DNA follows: TGTGCCAGCAGCGTAGCAGCGGAGGCTATCACAGATACGCAGTATTTT.

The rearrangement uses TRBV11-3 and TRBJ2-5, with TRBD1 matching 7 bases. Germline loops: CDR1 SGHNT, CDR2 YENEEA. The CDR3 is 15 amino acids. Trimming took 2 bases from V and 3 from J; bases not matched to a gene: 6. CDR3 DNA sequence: TGTGCCAGCAGCTTAACAGGGGCCGAGGAAGAGACCCAGTACTTC. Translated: CASSLTGAEEETQYF.

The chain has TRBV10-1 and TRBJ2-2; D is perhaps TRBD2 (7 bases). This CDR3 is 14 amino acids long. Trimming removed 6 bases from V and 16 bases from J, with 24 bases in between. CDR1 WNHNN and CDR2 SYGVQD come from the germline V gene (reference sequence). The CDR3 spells CASRPTLGTGGQFF. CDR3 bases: TGCGCCAGCAGGCCAACTCTGGGGACCGGGGGGCAGTTTTTT.

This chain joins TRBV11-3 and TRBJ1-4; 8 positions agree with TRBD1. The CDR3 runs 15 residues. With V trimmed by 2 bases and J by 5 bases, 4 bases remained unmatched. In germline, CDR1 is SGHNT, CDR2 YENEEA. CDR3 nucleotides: TGTGCCAGCAGCTTAATGACAGGGGAGAATGAAAAACTGTTTTTT. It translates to CASSLMTGENEKLFF.

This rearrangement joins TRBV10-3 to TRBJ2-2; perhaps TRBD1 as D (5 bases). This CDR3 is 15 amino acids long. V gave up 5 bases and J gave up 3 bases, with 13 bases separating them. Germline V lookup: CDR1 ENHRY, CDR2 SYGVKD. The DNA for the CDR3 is TGTGCCATCAGTCCAGGGTATGGCTACACCGGGGAGCTGTTTTTT. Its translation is CAISPGYGYTGELFF.

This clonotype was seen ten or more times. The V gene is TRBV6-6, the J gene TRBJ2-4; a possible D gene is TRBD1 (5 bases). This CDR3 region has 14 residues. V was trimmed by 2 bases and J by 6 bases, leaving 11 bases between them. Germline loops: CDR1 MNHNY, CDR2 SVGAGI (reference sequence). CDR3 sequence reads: CASSYGQGPNIQYF. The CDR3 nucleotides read TGTGCCAGCAGTTACGGTCAGGGCCCAAACATTCAGTACTTC.

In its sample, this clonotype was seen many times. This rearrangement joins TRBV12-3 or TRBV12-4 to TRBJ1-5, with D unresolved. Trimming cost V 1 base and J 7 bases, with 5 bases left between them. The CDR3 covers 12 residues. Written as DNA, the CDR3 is TGTGCCAGCAGTTTAGAGGTCCAGCCCCAGCATTTT. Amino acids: CASSLEVQPQHF.

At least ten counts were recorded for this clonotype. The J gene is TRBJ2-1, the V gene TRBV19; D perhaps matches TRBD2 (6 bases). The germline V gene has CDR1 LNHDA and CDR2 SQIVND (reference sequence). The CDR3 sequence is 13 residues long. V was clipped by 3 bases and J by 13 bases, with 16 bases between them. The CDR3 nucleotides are TGTGCCAGTAGTATTCGATCCGGGACTCAACAGTTCTTC. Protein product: CASSIRSGTQQFF.

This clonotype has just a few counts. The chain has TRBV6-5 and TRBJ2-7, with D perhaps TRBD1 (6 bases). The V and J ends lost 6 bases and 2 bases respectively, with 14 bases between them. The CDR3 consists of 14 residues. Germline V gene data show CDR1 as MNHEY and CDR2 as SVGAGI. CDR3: CASRPGVKAYEQYF. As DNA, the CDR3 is TGTGCCAGCAGGCCAGGGGTTAAGGCCTACGAGCAGTACTTC.

The CDR3 sequence is CASSQGAEENTEAFF. In nucleotides, the CDR3 is TGTGCCAGCAGCCAGGGGGCTGAGGAGAACACTGAAGCTTTCTTT. The V and J genes are TRBV11-2 and TRBJ1-1; 8 bases align to TRBD1. J lost 1 base, V lost 5 bases, and 6 bases had no gene match. The CDR3 runs 15 residues. Germline V gene sequence: CDR1 SGHAT, CDR2 FQNNGV.

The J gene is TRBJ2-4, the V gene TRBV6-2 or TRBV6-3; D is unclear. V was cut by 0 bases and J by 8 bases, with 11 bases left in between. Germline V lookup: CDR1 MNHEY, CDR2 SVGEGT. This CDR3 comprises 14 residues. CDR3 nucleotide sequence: TGTGCCAGCAGTTACTCCGCTTACCTAGACATTCAGTACTTC. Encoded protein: CASSYSAYLDIQYF.

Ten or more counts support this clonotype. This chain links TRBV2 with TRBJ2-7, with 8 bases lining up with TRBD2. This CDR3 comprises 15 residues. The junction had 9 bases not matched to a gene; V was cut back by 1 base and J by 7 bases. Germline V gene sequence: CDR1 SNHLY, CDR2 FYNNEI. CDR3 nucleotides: TGTGCCAGCAGTGAAGACGGAGCGGGAGTGGGGGAGCAGTACTTC. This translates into CASSEDGAGVGEQYF.

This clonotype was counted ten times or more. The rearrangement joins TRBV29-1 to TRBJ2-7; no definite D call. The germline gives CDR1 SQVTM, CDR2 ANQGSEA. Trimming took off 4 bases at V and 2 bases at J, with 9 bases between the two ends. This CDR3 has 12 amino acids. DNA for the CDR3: TGCAGCGTTGCTGCCGCGGCCTACGAGCAGTACTTC. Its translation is CSVAAAAYEQYF.

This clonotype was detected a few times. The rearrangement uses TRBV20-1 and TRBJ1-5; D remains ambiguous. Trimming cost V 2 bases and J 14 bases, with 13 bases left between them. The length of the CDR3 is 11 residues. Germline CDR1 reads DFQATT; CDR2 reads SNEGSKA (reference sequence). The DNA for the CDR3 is TGCAGTGCTAGACGCGAAATCTACGAGCATTTT. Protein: CSARREIYEHF.

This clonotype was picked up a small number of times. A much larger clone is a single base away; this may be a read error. The CDR3 sequence: CASRLAGSSYEQFF. CDR3 in DNA: TGTGCCAGCAGGTTGGCGGGCAGCTCCTACGAGCAGTTCTTC. J is TRBJ2-7 and V is TRBV12-3 or TRBV12-4, with D possibly TRBD2 on 5 matching bases. The DNA matches TRBJ2-1 better at its end, which makes the J call doubtful. The CDR3 length is 14 residues.

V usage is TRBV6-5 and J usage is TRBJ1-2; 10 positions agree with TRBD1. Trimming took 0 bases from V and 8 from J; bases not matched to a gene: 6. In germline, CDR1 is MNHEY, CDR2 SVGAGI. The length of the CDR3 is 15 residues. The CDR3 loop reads CASSYSDRGAIGYTF. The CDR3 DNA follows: TGTGCCAGCAGTTACTCGGACAGGGGGGCTATAGGCTACACCTTC.

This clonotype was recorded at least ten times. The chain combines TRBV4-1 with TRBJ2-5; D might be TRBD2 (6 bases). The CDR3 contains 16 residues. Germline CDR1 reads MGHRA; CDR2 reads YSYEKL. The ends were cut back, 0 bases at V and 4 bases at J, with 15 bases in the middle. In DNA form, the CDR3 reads TGCGCCAGCAGCCAAGATCCCGCTAGCGTCAGAGAGACCCAGTACTTC. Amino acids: CASSQDPASVRETQYF.

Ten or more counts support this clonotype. The DNA of the CDR3 is TGTGCCATCAGTGAGTCAGCAGATACGCAGTATTTT. Protein product: CAISESADTQYF. The chain recombines TRBV10-3 with TRBJ2-3; D ambiguous. Trimming took off 0 bases at V and 4 bases at J, with 2 bases between the two ends. The CDR3 extends over 12 amino acids. Germline V gene sequence: CDR1 ENHRY, CDR2 SYGVKD.

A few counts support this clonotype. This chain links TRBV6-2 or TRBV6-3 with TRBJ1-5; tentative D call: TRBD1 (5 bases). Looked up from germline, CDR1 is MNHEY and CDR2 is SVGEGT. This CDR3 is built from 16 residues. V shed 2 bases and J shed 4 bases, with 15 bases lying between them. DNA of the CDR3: TGTGCCAGCAGTTACCCAGGGATCGGCGTAAATCAGCCCCAGCATTTT. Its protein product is CASSYPGIGVNQPQHF.

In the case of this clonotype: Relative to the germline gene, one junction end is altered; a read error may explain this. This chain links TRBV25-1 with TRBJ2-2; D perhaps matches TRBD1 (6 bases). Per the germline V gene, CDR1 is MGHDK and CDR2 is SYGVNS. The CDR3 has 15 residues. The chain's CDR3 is CASSEFRGNAGELSF. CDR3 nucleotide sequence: TGTGCCAGCAGTGAATTCAGGGGCAACGCCGGGGAGCTGTCTTTT.

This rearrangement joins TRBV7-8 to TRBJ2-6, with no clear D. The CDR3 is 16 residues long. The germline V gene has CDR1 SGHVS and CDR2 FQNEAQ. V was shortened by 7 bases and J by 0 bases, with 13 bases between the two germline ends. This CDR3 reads CASNHMGYSGANVLTF. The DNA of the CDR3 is TGTGCCAGCAACCACATGGGTTACTCTGGGGCCAACGTCCTGACTTTC.

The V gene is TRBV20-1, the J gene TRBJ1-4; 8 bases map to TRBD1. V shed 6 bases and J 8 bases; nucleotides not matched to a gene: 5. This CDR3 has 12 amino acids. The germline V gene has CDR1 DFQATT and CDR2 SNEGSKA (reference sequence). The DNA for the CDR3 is TGCAGTGCCTGGACAGGGATCGAAAAACTGTTTTTT. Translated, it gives CSAWTGIEKLFF.

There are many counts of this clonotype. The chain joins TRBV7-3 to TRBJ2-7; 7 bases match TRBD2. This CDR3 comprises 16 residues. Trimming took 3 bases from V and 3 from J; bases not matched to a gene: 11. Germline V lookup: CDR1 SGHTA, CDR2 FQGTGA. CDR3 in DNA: TGTGCCAGCAGCTTTCCCCGGACTAGTAGTTTCTACGAGCAGTACTTC. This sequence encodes CASSFPRTSSFYEQYF.

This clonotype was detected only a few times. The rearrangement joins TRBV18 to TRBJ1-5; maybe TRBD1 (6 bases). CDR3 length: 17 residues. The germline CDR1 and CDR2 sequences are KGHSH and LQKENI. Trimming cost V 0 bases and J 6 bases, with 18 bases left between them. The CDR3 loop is CASSPPGGLGVSQPQHF. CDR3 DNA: TGTGCCAGCTCACCACCTGGGGGGCTCGGAGTAAGTCAGCCCCAGCATTTT.

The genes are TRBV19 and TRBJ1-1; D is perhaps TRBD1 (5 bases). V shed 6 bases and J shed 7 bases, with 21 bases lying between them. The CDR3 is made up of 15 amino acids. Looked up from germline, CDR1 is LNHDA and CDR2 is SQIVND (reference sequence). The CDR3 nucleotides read TGTGCCAGTAGCCAATATTTCGAAGGGGTCAGTGAAGCTTTCTTT. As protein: CASSQYFEGVSEAFF.

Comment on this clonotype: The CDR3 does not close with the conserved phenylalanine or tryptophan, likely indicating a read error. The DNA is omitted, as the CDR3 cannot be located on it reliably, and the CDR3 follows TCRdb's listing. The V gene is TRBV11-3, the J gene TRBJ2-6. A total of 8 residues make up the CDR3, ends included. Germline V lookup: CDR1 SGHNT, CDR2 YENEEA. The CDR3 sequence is CASSPRTA.

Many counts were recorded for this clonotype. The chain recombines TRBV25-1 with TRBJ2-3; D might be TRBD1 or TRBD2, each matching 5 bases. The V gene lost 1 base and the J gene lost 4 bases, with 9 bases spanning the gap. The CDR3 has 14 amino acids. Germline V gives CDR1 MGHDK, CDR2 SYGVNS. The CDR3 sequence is CASSESRDPDTQYF. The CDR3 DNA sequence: TGTGCCAGCAGTGAATCCAGGGACCCAGATACGCAGTATTTT.

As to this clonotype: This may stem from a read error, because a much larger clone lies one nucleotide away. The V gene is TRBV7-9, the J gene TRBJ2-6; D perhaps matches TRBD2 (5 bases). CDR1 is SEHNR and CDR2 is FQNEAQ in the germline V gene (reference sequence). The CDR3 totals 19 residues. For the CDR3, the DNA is TGTGCCGGCAGCCCCTTCTCCGGGGTCCCGTCCTCTGGGGCCAACGTCCTGACTTTC. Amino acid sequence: CAGSPFSGVPSSGANVLTF.